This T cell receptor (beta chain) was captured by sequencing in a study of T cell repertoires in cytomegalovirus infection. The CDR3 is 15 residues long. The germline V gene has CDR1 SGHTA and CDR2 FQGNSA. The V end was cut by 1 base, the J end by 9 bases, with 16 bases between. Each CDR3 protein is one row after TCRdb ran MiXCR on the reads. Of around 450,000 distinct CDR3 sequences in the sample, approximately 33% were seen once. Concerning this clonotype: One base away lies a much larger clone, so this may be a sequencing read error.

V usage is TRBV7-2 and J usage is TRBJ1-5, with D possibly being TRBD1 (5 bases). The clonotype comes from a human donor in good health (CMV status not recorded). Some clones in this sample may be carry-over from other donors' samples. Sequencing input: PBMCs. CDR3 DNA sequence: TGTGCCAGCAGCTTAGTTATGACAGACAAGGGGCCCCAGCATTTT. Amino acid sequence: CASSLVMTDKGPQHF.